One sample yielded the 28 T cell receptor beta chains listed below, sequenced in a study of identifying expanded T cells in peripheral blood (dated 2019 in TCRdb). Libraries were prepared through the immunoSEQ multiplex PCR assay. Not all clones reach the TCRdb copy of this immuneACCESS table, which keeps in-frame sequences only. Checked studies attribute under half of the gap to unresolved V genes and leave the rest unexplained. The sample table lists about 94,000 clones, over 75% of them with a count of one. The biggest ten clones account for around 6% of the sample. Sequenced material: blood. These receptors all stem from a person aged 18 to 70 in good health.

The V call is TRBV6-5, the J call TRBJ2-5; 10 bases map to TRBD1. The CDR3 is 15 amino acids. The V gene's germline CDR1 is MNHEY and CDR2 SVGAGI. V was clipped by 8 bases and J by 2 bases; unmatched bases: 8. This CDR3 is CASGTGQGEQETQYF. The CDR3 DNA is TGTGCCAGCGGGACCGGACAGGGGGAACAAGAGACCCAGTACTTC.

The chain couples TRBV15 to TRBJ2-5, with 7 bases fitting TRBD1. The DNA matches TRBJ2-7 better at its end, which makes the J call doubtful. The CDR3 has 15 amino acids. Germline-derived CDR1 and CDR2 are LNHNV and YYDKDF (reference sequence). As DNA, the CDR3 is TGTGCCACCAGCAGAGAGGACAGGACCCCGGACGAGCAGTACTTC. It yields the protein CATSREDRTPDEQYF.

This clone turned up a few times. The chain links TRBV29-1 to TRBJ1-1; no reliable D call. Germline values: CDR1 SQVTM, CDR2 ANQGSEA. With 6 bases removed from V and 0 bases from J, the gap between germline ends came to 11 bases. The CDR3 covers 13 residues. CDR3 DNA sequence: TGCAGCGTGATGACCGAATTGAACACTGAAGCTTTCTTT. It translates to CSVMTELNTEAFF.

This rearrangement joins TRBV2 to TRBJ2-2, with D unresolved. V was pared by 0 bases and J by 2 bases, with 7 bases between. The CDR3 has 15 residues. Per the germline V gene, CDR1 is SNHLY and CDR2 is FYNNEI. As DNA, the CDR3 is TGTGCCAGCAGTGAAGCTCGAGTTAACACCGGGGAGCTGTTTTTT. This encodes CASSEARVNTGELFF. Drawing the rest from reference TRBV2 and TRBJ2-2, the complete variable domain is EPEVTQTPSHQVTQMGQEVILRCVPISNHLYFYWYRQILGQKVEFLVSFYNNEISEKSEIFDDQFSVERPDGSNFTLKIRSTKLEDSAMYFCASSEARVNTGELFFGEGSRLTVL.

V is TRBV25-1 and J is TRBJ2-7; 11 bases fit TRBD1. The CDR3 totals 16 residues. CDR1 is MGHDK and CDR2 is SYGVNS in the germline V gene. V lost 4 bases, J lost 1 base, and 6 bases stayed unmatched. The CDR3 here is CASSAGTGGRSYEQYF. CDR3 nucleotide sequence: TGTGCCAGCAGTGCCGGGACAGGGGGAAGATCCTACGAGCAGTACTTC.

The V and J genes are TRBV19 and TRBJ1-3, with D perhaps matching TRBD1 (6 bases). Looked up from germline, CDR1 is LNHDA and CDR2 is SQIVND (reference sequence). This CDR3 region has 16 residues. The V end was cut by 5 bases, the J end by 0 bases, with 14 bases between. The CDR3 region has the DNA TGTGCCAGTAGTGCAGGACAGCTGTTCTCTGGAAACACCATATATTTT. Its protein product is CASSAGQLFSGNTIYF.

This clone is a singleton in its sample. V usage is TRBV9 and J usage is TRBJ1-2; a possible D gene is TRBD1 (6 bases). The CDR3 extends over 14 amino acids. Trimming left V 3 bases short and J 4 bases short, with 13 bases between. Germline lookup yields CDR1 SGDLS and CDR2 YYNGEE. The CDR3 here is CASSADDRTYGYTF. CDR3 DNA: TGTGCCAGCAGCGCCGACGACAGGACCTATGGCTACACCTTC.

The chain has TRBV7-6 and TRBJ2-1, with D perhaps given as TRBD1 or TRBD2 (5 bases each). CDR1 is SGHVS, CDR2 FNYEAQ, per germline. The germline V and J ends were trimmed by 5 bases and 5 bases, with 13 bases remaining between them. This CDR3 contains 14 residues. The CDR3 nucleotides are TGTGCCAGCAGCATCTGGGACCGCAACAATGAGCAGTTCTTC. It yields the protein CASSIWDRNNEQFF.

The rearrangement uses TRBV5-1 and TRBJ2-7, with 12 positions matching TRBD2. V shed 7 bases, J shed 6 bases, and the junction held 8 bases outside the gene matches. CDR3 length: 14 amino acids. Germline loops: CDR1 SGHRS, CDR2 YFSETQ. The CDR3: CASGTSGGMSEQYF. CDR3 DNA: TGCGCCAGCGGCACTAGCGGGGGGATGTCCGAGCAGTACTTC.

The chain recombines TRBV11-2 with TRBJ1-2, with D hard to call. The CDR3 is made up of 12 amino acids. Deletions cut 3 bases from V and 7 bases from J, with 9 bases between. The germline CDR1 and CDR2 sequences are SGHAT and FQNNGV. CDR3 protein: CASSFSSGGYTF. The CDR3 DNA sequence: TGTGCCAGCAGCTTCTCTTCCGGTGGCTACACCTTC.

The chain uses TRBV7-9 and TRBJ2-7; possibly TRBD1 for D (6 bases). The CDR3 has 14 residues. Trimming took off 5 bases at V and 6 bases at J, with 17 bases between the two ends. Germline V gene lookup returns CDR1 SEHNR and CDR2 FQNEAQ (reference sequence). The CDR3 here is CASSQGQQAGEQYF. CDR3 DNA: TGTGCCAGCAGCCAAGGACAGCAAGCTGGCGAGCAGTACTTC.

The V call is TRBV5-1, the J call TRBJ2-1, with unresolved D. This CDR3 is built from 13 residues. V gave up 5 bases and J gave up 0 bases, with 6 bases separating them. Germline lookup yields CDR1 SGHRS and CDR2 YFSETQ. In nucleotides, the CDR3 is TGCGCCAGCAGTCTTGGCTCCTACAATGAGCAGTTCTTC. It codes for CASSLGSYNEQFF.

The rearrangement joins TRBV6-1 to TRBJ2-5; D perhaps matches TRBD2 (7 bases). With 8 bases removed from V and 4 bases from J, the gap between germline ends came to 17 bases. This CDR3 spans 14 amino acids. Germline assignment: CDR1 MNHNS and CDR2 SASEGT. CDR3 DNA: TGTGCCAGCGAGTCCGGGGGGCCGGGAGAGACCCAGTACTTC. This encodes CASESGGPGETQYF.

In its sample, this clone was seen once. CDR3: CASSSTTRFQPQHF. CDR3 sequence (DNA): TGTGCCAGCAGCTCAACGACCAGGTTTCAGCCCCAGCATTTT. J is TRBJ1-5 and V is TRBV5-6; D ambiguous. The CDR3 has 14 residues. The germline V gene has CDR1 SGHDT and CDR2 YYEEEE. Trimming removed 3 bases from V and 6 bases from J, with 13 bases in between.

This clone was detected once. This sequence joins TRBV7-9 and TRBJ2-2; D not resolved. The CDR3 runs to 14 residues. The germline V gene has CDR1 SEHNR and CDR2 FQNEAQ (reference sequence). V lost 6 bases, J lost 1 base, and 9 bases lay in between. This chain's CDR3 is CASRNVQNTGELFF. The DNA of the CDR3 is TGTGCCAGCAGGAACGTTCAGAACACCGGGGAGCTGTTTTTT.

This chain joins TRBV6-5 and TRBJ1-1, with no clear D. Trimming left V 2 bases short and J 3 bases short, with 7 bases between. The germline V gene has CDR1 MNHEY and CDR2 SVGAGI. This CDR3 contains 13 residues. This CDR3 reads CASSYPQHTEAFF. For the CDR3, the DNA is TGTGCCAGCAGTTACCCTCAACACACTGAAGCTTTCTTT.

Here the CDR3 reads CASRYQGAYYGYTF. In DNA, the CDR3 is TGTGCCAGCAGATACCAGGGGGCTTACTATGGCTACACCTTC. The chain has TRBV2 and TRBJ1-2; 8 nucleotides align to TRBD1. V was clipped by 6 bases and J by 3 bases; unmatched bases: 6. Germline-derived CDR1 and CDR2 are SNHLY and FYNNEI. CDR3 size: 14 residues.

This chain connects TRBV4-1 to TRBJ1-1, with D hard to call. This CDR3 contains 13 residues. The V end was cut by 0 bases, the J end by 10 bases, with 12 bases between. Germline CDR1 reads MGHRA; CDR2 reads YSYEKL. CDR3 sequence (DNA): TGCGCCAGCAGCCAAGACCTGGTATTAGGAGCTTTCTTT. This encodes CASSQDLVLGAFF.

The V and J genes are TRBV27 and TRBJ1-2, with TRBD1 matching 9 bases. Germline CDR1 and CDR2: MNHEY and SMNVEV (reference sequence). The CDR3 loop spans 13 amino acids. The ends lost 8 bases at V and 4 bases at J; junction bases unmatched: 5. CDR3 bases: TGTGCCAGCGGGACAGGGAAGGGCTATGGCTACACCTTC. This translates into CASGTGKGYGYTF.

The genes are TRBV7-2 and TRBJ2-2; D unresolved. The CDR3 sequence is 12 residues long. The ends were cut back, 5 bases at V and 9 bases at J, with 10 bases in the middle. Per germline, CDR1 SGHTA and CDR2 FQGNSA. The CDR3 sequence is CASSHYGRELFF. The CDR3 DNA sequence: TGTGCCAGCAGCCACTACGGCCGGGAGCTGTTTTTT. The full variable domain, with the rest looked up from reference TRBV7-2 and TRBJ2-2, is GAGVSQSPSNKVTEKGKDVELRCDPISGHTALYWYRQSLGQGLEFLIYFQGNSAPDKSGLPSDRFSAERTGGSVSTLTIQRTQQEDSAVYLCASSHYGRELFFGEGSRLTVL.

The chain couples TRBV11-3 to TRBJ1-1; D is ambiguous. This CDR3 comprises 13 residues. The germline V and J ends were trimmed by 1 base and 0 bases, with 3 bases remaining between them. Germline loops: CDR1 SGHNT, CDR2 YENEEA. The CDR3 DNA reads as TGTGCCAGCAGCTTAGGAGTGAACACTGAAGCTTTCTTT. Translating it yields CASSLGVNTEAFF.

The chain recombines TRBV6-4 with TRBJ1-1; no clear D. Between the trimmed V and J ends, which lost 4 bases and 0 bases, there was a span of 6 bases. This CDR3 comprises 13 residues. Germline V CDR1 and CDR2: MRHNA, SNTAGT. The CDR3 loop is CASSVTMNTEAFF. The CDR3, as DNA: TGTGCCAGCAGTGTAACCATGAACACTGAAGCTTTCTTT.

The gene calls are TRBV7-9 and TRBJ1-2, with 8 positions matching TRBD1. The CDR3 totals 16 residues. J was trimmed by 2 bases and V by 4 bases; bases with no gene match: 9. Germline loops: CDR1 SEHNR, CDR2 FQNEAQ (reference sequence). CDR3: CASSSTPGTGNYGYTF. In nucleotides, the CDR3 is TGTGCCAGCAGCTCTACTCCGGGGACAGGAAACTATGGCTACACCTTC.

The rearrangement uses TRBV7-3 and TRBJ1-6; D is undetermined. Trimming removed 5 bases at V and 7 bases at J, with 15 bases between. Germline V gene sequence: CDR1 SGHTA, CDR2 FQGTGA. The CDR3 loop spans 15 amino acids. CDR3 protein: CASSPSGSTNSPLHF. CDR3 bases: TGTGCCAGCAGCCCAAGTGGGTCCACCAATTCACCCCTCCACTTT.

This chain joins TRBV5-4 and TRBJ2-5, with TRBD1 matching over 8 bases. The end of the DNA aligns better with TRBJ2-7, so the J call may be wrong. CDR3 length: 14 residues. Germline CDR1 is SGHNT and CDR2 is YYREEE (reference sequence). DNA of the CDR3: TGTGCCAGCAGCTCTGGACAGGGAATCTACGAGCAGTACTTC. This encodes CASSSGQGIYEQYF.

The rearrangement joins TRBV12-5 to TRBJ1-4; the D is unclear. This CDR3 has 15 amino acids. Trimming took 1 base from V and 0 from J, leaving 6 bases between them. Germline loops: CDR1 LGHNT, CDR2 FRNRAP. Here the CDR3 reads CASGLGAATNEKLFF. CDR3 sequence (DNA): TGTGCTAGTGGTTTGGGGGCGGCAACTAATGAAAAACTGTTTTTT. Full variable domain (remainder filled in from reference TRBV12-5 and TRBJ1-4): DARVTQTPRHKVTEMGQEVTMRCQPILGHNTVFWYRQTMMQGLELLAYFRNRAPLDDSGMPKDRFSAEMPDATLATLKIQPSEPRDSAVYFCASGLGAATNEKLFFGSGTQLSVL.

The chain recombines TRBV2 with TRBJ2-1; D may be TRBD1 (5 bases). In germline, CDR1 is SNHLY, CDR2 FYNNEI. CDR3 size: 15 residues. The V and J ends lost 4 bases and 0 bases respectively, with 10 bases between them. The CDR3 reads CASSGGRDSYNEQFF. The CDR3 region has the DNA TGTGCCAGCAGTGGTGGCAGGGACTCCTACAATGAGCAGTTCTTC.

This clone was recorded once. The CDR3 here is CASSLVQGRRSYGYTF. CDR3 DNA: TGTGCCAGCAGCTTGGTACAGGGGCGGAGGAGCTATGGCTACACCTTC. The V gene is TRBV7-9, the J gene TRBJ1-2; TRBD1 agrees at 7 bases. The CDR3 is 16 amino acids. Germline V gene lookup returns CDR1 SEHNR and CDR2 FQNEAQ (reference sequence). With 3 bases clipped from V and 4 bases from J, the junction kept 11 bases outside the gene matches.